The next 14 T cell receptor beta chains were all read from a single sample in a study of T cells expressing NK-cell markers. TCRdb reanalyzed the 5' RACE reads and collapses them to one entry per CDR3 protein, without DNA. This sample's table has about 260,000 distinct CDR3 sequences. Input material: blood T cells: a sorted CD56 or NKG2C T cell subset, CD4+ or CD8+ T cells, or bulk PBMC T cells (not recorded which). The origin of the receptors is a woman between 18 and 70 years old in good health.

The chain couples TRBV18 to TRBJ2-7; the TCRdb D gene call, TRBD2, has no DNA to confirm it. Looked up from germline, CDR1 is KGHSH and CDR2 is LQKENI. The CDR3 is 13 residues long. The CDR3 region is CASSRAEGGEQYF.

The chain has TRBV7-2 and TRBJ2-7; TCRdb's D call of TRBD1 is untestable without DNA. CDR1 and CDR2 (germline): SGHTA, FQGNSA. The CDR3 length is 17 residues. CDR3 protein: CASSLGGGTGGSYEQYF.

The chain joins TRBV25-1 to TRBJ1-1. The CDR3 loop spans 15 amino acids. Germline V gene sequence: CDR1 MGHDK, CDR2 SYGVNS. The CDR3 loop is CASMKGGEGSTEAFF.

The V gene is TRBV10-3, the J gene TRBJ2-5; TCRdb proposes TRBD1, but this gene call is untestable without DNA. Germline assignment: CDR1 ENHRY and CDR2 SYGVKD. The CDR3 is made up of 11 amino acids. The CDR3 loop reads CAIAGDETQYF.

The chain joins TRBV7-2 to TRBJ2-3; the D call of TRBD2 rests on TCRdb alone, since no DNA is present to check it. The CDR3 has 17 residues. Per germline, CDR1 SGHTA and CDR2 FQGNSA. CDR3 in amino acids: CASSLSPGVGSTDTQYF.

V gene TRBV7-2 combines with J gene TRBJ2-1; the TCRdb call, TRBD2, lacks DNA for checking. Germline lookup yields CDR1 SGHTA and CDR2 FQGNSA. This CDR3 is built from 14 residues. The CDR3 is CASSPPGLVSEQFF.

This chain links TRBV28 with TRBJ1-2; TCRdb returns TRBD1, unconfirmable since there is no DNA. There are 13 residues in the CDR3. The germline CDR1 and CDR2 sequences are MDHEN and SYDVKM. CDR3 region: CASSYGGGYGYTF.

The chain carries TRBV30 and TRBJ2-6; without DNA, the TCRdb call of TRBD2 cannot be checked. The CDR3 length is 15 residues. Germline CDR1 reads GTSNPN; CDR2 reads SVGIG (reference sequence). Here the CDR3 reads CAWSGGGSGANVLTF.

The chain links TRBV12-3 or TRBV12-4 to TRBJ1-6; TCRdb names TRBD1, which stays unverified in the absence of DNA. This CDR3 is built from 12 residues. CDR3 sequence reads: CASGTGESPLHF.

The CDR3 sequence: CASSENPWRGDQETQYF. The chain is built from TRBV6-1 and TRBJ2-5; the D call from TCRdb, TRBD2, cannot be confirmed without DNA. The V gene's germline CDR1 is MNHNS and CDR2 SASEGT. The CDR3 has 17 residues.

The CDR3 spells CATPGPISYNEQFF. The genes are TRBV7-9 and TRBJ2-1; the TRBD2 assignment by TCRdb is unverifiable without DNA. Germline V gene sequence: CDR1 SEHNR, CDR2 FQNEAQ (reference sequence). The CDR3 totals 14 residues.

The V and J genes are TRBV20-1 and TRBJ2-7; TCRdb's assignment of TRBD2 cannot be checked, as there is no DNA. The CDR3 is 15 amino acids. The germline V gene has CDR1 DFQATT and CDR2 SNEGSKA (reference sequence). CDR3 sequence: CSARDFLAGVYEQYF.

V gene TRBV2 combines with J gene TRBJ2-5; TCRdb calls TRBD2, which cannot be checked without DNA. CDR1 SNHLY and CDR2 FYNNEI come from the germline V gene. There are 14 residues in the CDR3. The CDR3 is CASSSGGPRETQYF.

The chain links TRBV20-1 to TRBJ1-6. The CDR3 covers 14 residues. The germline V gene has CDR1 DFQATT and CDR2 SNEGSKA (reference sequence). The CDR3 loop is CSARDSSYNSPLHF.